The clone carrying this T cell receptor (beta chain) was counted a few times. This sample was taken from a study of response to subunit inactivated influenza vaccine. Germline V gene lookup returns CDR1 SGHAT and CDR2 FQNNGV. The CDR3 is 14 residues long. The ends lost 7 bases at V and 2 bases at J; junction bases unmatched: 8. TCRdb itself ran the RT-PCR reads through MiXCR, one entry per CDR3 protein. The sample lists around 580,000 distinct CDR3 sequences, around 11% occurring once. This chain connects TRBV11-2 to TRBJ2-7, with 7 bases fitting TRBD1. Sequencing was performed on PBMCs from blood, taken on the day of vaccination. The source is a man in his forties or fifties who received an inactivated influenza vaccine. The CDR3 DNA follows: TGTGCCAGCACCTCCCTGGGACAGACCTACGAGCAGTACTTC. As protein: CASTSLGQTYEQYF. The whole variable domain, remainder taken from reference TRBV11-2 and TRBJ2-7, is EAGVAQSPRYKIIEKRQSVAFWCNPISGHATLYWYQQILGQGPKLLIQFQNNGVVDDSQLPKDRFSAERLKGVDSTLKIQPAKLEDSAVYLCASTSLGQTYEQYFGPGTRLTVT.